This T cell receptor beta chain was sequenced for a study of cytomegalovirus exposure and HLA in healthy donors. Concerning this clone itself: Its antigen is not identified.

Findings and limits, study-wide: Analyzed later, most CMV-associated TCR beta chains appeared HLA-restricted. Later analysis revealed greater clonal expansion in HLA-associated TCR beta chains than in equally common others.

CDR3 length equals 17 residues. Trimming cost V 3 bases and J 2 bases, with 19 bases left between them. Germline V gives CDR1 SGHAT, CDR2 FQNNGV. The study ran its PCR with 60 Vbeta and 13 Jbeta primers. Assay: immunoSEQ multiplex PCR; the TCRdb copy retains only in-frame clones and omits some. The table records under 250,000 clones, around 81% of them present only once. This rearrangement joins TRBV11-2 to TRBJ1-1; D perhaps matches TRBD1 (5 bases). Sequenced sample: PBMCs. The origin of this receptor is a woman in her fifties or sixties in good health and CMV-seropositive. In DNA form, the CDR3 reads TGTGCCAGCAGCTTTTCGGGGGAGTGGGGAATCAACACTGAAGCTTTCTTT. Amino acid sequence: CASSFSGEWGINTEAFF.